The T cell receptor (beta chain) under discussion was sequenced for a study of identical twins. Study outcomes and limitations: Without tracking the same donors, conclusions rested on cross-sectional statistical analysis.

Germline lookup yields CDR1 KGHDR and CDR2 SFDVKD. The CDR3 runs 14 residues. V was pared by 9 bases and J by 1 base, with 9 bases between. A universal primer site was incorporated via template switching, and the cDNA contained unique molecular identifiers. TCRdb passed the 5' RACE reads through MiXCR, listing each CDR3 protein once. The table has about 290,000 distinct CDR3 sequences, 8% to 9.5% seen once. On this clonotype: Its antigen is not known.

Separately, the same data were catalogued under a study of yellow fever vaccine responses in identical twins.

Material for sequencing was CD8+ T cells sorted from blood. This receptor was identified in a woman aged 18-29 years in good health. The V gene is TRBV24-1, the J gene TRBJ2-6; D gene unclear. The CDR3 coding sequence is TGTGCCACCGGGCCGGGTTCTGGGGCCAACGTCCTGACTTTC. This sequence encodes CATGPGSGANVLTF.